This passage covers 21 T cell receptor beta chains from one sample sequenced in a study of Ad26.COV2.S vaccination and SARS-CoV-2 variants. Treatment described: around 19 received Ad26.COV2.S at low or high dose, single or two shots; several received placebo; per-sample allocation not given. Sampling was done on day 63 after the first vaccine or placebo injection. Data came from immunoSEQ multiplex PCR; TCRdb stores just in-frame clones and leaves some out. This table holds roughly 700,000 clones, 80% to 90% found once. The material sequenced was peripheral blood, taken in a trial of Ad26.COV2.S vaccine versus placebo. The receptors originated from a person aged 18-65 years who received the Ad26.COV2.S COVID-19 vaccine or a placebo.

The CDR3 loop is CASRPTGLGNEKLFF. CDR3 coding DNA: TGTGCCAGCAGGCCGACAGGGCTAGGTAATGAAAAACTGTTTTTT. V gene TRBV27 combines with J gene TRBJ1-4; the match to TRBD1 covers 7 bases. The CDR3 has 15 amino acids. V shed 6 bases, J shed 4 bases, and the junction held 8 bases outside the gene matches. CDR1 is MNHEY and CDR2 is SMNVEV in the germline V gene (reference sequence).

This clone turned up a few times. The CDR3 region is CASSLTIAGYNEQFF. The DNA of the CDR3 is TGCGCCAGCAGCTTGACAATCGCTGGCTACAATGAGCAGTTCTTC. The gene calls are TRBV5-1 and TRBJ2-1, with unresolved D. The germline V gene encodes CDR1 SGHRS and CDR2 YFSETQ. V was clipped by 1 base and J by 3 bases, with 11 bases between them. The CDR3 spans 15 residues.

This sequence joins TRBV7-3 and TRBJ2-5; D is undetermined. Trimming took off 5 bases at V and 4 bases at J, with 14 bases between the two ends. The CDR3 spans 14 residues. From germline, CDR1 is SGHTA and CDR2 FQGTGA. The CDR3 here is CASSQAGGRETQYF. The CDR3 DNA sequence: TGTGCCAGCAGCCAAGCAGGTGGACGAGAGACCCAGTACTTC.

The rearrangement links TRBV10-3 to TRBJ2-3; TRBD1 might be the D (5 bases). The germline CDR1 and CDR2 sequences are ENHRY and SYGVKD. The CDR3 sequence is 14 residues long. V lost 4 bases, J lost 4 bases, and 12 bases lay in between. The CDR3 DNA is TGTGCCATCAGTGGCCACCGACAGCCAGATACGCAGTATTTT. Protein: CAISGHRQPDTQYF.

The chain employs TRBV3-1 (or the pseudogene TRBV3-2) and TRBJ2-7; 8 bases fit TRBD2. Per the germline V gene, CDR1 is LGHDT and CDR2 is YNNKEL (reference sequence). The V gene end was trimmed by 3 bases and the J gene end by 0 bases; junction bases not matched to a gene: 7. CDR3 size: 16 residues. The CDR3 DNA follows: TGTGCCAGCAGCCAGAGGAGGACTAGCAGCTCCTACGAGCAGTACTTC. It encodes CASSQRRTSSSYEQYF.

The V call is TRBV3-1 (or the pseudogene TRBV3-2), the J call TRBJ2-5; D might be TRBD1 (6 bases). CDR1 is LGHDT, CDR2 YNNKEL, per germline (reference sequence). V lost 4 bases to trimming and J lost 2 bases, with 17 bases between them. The CDR3 loop spans 16 amino acids. The CDR3 here is CASSLQQGKGQETQYF. The CDR3 DNA reads as TGTGCCAGCAGCCTTCAACAGGGTAAAGGGCAAGAGACCCAGTACTTC.

J is TRBJ1-2 and V is TRBV5-6, with 9 bases that match TRBD1. Germline CDR1 is SGHDT and CDR2 is YYEEEE. Trimming removed 7 bases from V and 6 bases from J; junction bases left unmatched: 4. The CDR3 extends over 12 amino acids. The CDR3 sequence is CASEGQGNGYTF. The CDR3 DNA reads as TGTGCCAGCGAGGGACAGGGTAATGGCTACACCTTC.

The rearrangement joins TRBV29-1 to TRBJ2-3; D may be TRBD2 (6 bases). Trimming removed 0 bases from V and 4 bases from J, with 8 bases in between. The CDR3 is 13 amino acids. CDR1 is SQVTM and CDR2 is ANQGSEA in the germline V gene. In nucleotides, the CDR3 is TGCAGCGTTGAAGAAAGCGGGTCAGATACGCAGTATTTT. Translated: CSVEESGSDTQYF.

The chain uses TRBV19 and TRBJ1-5, with D maybe TRBD1 (5 bases). Germline values: CDR1 LNHDA, CDR2 SQIVND (reference sequence). V shed 5 bases and J shed 0 bases, with 11 bases lying between them. The CDR3 length is 15 residues. The CDR3 region has the DNA TGTGCCAGTAGTCTGGGACCCTATAGCAATCAGCCCCAGCATTTT. It codes for CASSLGPYSNQPQHF.

The rearrangement joins TRBV19 to TRBJ2-1; the match to TRBD2 covers 13 bases. The CDR3 sequence is 16 residues long. Germline trimming cut 5 bases from V and 4 bases from J; bases unmatched to any gene: 5. CDR1 is LNHDA and CDR2 is SQIVND in the germline V gene (reference sequence). CDR3 bases: TGTGCCAGTAGTTCCCGGACTAGCGGGGGTTACAATGAGCAGTTCTTC. It encodes CASSSRTSGGYNEQFF.

Remarks on this clone: The same CDR3 is also encoded by other DNA sequences in this sample. This sequence joins TRBV24-1 and TRBJ1-2, with 9 positions matching TRBD1. With 4 bases clipped from V and 4 bases from J, the junction kept 6 bases outside the gene matches. CDR1 is KGHDR and CDR2 is SFDVKD in the germline V gene. The CDR3 runs 15 residues. In DNA, the CDR3 is TGTGCCACCAGTGACCCTGGGACAGGGATCTATGGCTACACCTTC. Protein sequence: CATSDPGTGIYGYTF.

This chain links TRBV30 with TRBJ1-6; TRBD1 is a possible D gene (5 bases). Germline-derived CDR1 and CDR2 are GTSNPN and SVGIG (reference sequence). Trimming removed 1 base from V and 8 bases from J, with 15 bases in between. The CDR3 sequence is 15 residues long. CDR3 loop: CAWSARPAGDSPLHF. The CDR3 bases are TGTGCCTGGAGTGCCCGGCCCGCGGGGGATTCACCCCTCCACTTT. Full variable domain (remainder filled in from reference TRBV30 and TRBJ1-6): SQTIHQWPATLVQPVGSPLSLECTVEGTSNPNLYWYRQAAGRGLQLLFYSVGIGQISSEVPQNLSASRPQDRQFILSSKKLLLSDSGFYLCAWSARPAGDSPLHFGNGTRLTVT.

This chain links TRBV3-1 (or the pseudogene TRBV3-2) with TRBJ1-5, with D hard to call. The CDR3 is made up of 12 amino acids. Trimming stripped 4 bases from V and 4 bases from J, with 5 bases between. The germline V gene has CDR1 LGHDT and CDR2 YNNKEL (reference sequence). The CDR3 bases are TGTGCCAGCAGCCTAGGGAATCAGCCCCAGCATTTT. This sequence encodes CASSLGNQPQHF.

A single count supports this clone. The chain joins TRBV19 to TRBJ2-1, with TRBD2 identical over 11 bases. CDR3 size: 15 residues. Unmatched junction bases numbered 4, after V lost 6 bases and J lost 3 bases. In germline, CDR1 is LNHDA, CDR2 SQIVND (reference sequence). The CDR3 region has the DNA TGTGCCAGTAGAGGGACTAGCGGCTTCTACAATGAGCAGTTCTTC. It specifies CASRGTSGFYNEQFF.

The chain employs TRBV7-8 and TRBJ2-1; TRBD2 matches 15 bases. The CDR3 contains 17 residues. Trimming at V came to 5 bases and at J to 7 bases, leaving 9 bases not matched to a gene. CDR1 and CDR2 (germline): SGHVS, FQNEAQ. In DNA form, the CDR3 reads TGTGCCAGCAGCCCTTGGACTAGCGGGAGGGCGGGGAATGAGCAGTTCTTC. This translates into CASSPWTSGRAGNEQFF.

The CDR3 DNA reads TGTGCCAGCAGCCACCCCGGGGGGCTAACAGATACGCAGTATTTT. Protein sequence: CASSHPGGLTDTQYF. V gene TRBV11-2 combines with J gene TRBJ2-3; the D gene is possibly TRBD2 (7 bases). Germline V gives CDR1 SGHAT, CDR2 FQNNGV. This CDR3 is built from 15 residues. V lost 5 bases, J lost 3 bases, and 15 bases lay in between.

The V call is TRBV18, the J call TRBJ2-3, with 10 bases matching TRBD1. Per the germline V gene, CDR1 is KGHSH and CDR2 is LQKENI. V trimming: 3 bases; J trimming: 2 bases; junction bases outside the gene matches: 2. The CDR3 consists of 15 residues. The CDR3 loop is CASSPGTGDTDTQYF. In DNA form, the CDR3 reads TGTGCCAGCTCACCGGGGACAGGGGACACAGATACGCAGTATTTT.

The rearrangement uses TRBV4-3 and TRBJ1-3; no definite D call. The germline CDR1 and CDR2 sequences are LGHNA and YSLEER. CDR3 length equals 15 residues. Trimming removed 0 bases at V and 4 bases at J, with 10 bases between. DNA of the CDR3: TGCGCCAGCAGCCAAGACCCACCTCCCGGAAACACCATATATTTT. This translates into CASSQDPPPGNTIYF.

This chain connects TRBV19 to TRBJ1-5, with 7 bases identical to TRBD1. The CDR3 totals 14 residues. CDR1 is LNHDA and CDR2 is SQIVND in the germline V gene (reference sequence). Trimming took 5 bases from V and 6 from J; bases not matched to a gene: 7. As DNA, the CDR3 is TGTGCCAGTAGTCCAACAGGGGACGTTCAGCCCCAGCATTTT. This translates into CASSPTGDVQPQHF.

The V and J genes are TRBV6-1 and TRBJ2-2; D gene uncertain. Looked up from germline, CDR1 is MNHNS and CDR2 is SASEGT. This CDR3 is 15 amino acids long. V was trimmed by 3 bases and J by 2 bases, leaving 10 bases between them. The CDR3 DNA reads TGTGCCAGCAGTGATCCCCAGCGCAACACCGGGGAGCTGTTTTTT. Translated, it gives CASSDPQRNTGELFF.

This chain connects TRBV19 to TRBJ1-5; TRBD1 agrees at 7 bases. Germline-derived CDR1 and CDR2 are LNHDA and SQIVND (reference sequence). Unmatched junction bases numbered 7, after V lost 8 bases and J lost 0 bases. CDR3 size: 15 residues. As DNA, the CDR3 is TGTGCCAGTTCCAGGGGGTTATATAGCAATCAGCCCCAGCATTTT. Translation: CASSRGLYSNQPQHF. The full variable domain, completed using reference TRBV19 and TRBJ1-5, is DGGITQSPKYLFRKEGQNVTLSCEQNLNHDAMYWYRQDPGQGLRLIYYSQIVNDFQKGDIAEGYSVSREKKESFPLTVTSAQKNPTAFYLCASSRGLYSNQPQHFGDGTRLSIL.